This T cell receptor (beta chain) was obtained from a study of blood T cell repertoires in COVID-19. Sequencing used immunoSEQ multiplex PCR; TCRdb keeps in-frame clones, though not all of them. The profile shows over 50,000 clones, less than 90% of them singletons. The TCR was taken from a human donor in a cohort sampled during active COVID-19. The sequencing input was peripheral blood.

The CDR3 nucleotides read TGCGCCAGCAGTGAGAAAGCATCTAGGAGGGGGCACACCGGGGAGCTGTTTTTT. Translation gives CASSEKASRRGHTGELFF. This chain links TRBV10-2 with TRBJ2-2; D might be TRBD1 (7 bases). Germline V CDR1 and CDR2: WSHSY, SAAADI. The V end was cut by 2 bases, the J end by 3 bases, with 19 bases between. CDR3 length: 18 amino acids.